The subject of this entry is one TCR beta chain. This specimen comes from a study of blood T cells in healthy people across ages. Study-wide background: Template-switching capture recovered about one barcoded beta molecule per two T cells.

Germline trimming cut 5 bases from V and 4 bases from J; bases unmatched to any gene: 8. The length of the CDR3 is 15 residues. Germline CDR1 reads SGHVS; CDR2 reads FNYEAQ. The study isolated at least 6.5 million PBMCs from each sample. Alongside a J-beta primer mix, a sample-barcoded 5' primer served in a second PCR lasting roughly 6 to 11 cycles. The template-switch adaptor was a 5' adaptor with 12 random nucleotides. It tagged each cDNA molecule. CDR3-containing paired-end reads numbering at least 2.5 million came from each sample. TCRdb independently ran MiXCR on the 5' RACE reads; one entry per CDR3 protein. The sample contains around 2 million distinct CDR3 sequences, about two fifths of which appear only once.

The chain combines TRBV7-6 with TRBJ2-5, with 9 bases aligning to TRBD1. The sequence was collected from a human donor in good health. Sequencing was done on a sample of blood. In DNA, the CDR3 is TGTGCCAGCAGCAGGACAGGGGCGGGTGGAGAGACCCAGTACTTC. The encoded protein is CASSRTGAGGETQYF.